This T cell receptor beta chain was retrieved from a study of blood T cell repertoires in COVID-19. The overall study: COVID-19 samples collected from the United States, Italy and Spain covered acute and convalescent phases. Sources were T cells, B-cell-depleted T cells, or PBMCs; the material itself was cDNA or gDNA.

The CDR3 totals 14 residues. Trimming at V came to 5 bases and at J to 5 bases, leaving 7 bases not matched to a gene. Germline CDR1 KGHSH, CDR2 LQKENI. Authors' processing steps: Estimates of nucleated cell counts were drawn from the amplification of reference gene primers. Assay used: immunoSEQ multiplex PCR; TCRdb lists only in-frame clones, some missing. V, J and clone size are taken as reported in that table, and D and trimming were inferred from the DNA itself. The sample consists of about 99,000 clones, roughly 84% of them appearing once. This receptor was obtained from a man between 65 and 79 years old with active or convalescent COVID-19. This chain uses TRBV18 with TRBJ2-5; TRBD1 agrees at 8 bases. The sample taken for sequencing was peripheral blood. The CDR3 region has the DNA TGTGCCAGCTCATCAGGACAGGGCAGGGAGACCCAGTACTTC. Its protein is CASSSGQGRETQYF.